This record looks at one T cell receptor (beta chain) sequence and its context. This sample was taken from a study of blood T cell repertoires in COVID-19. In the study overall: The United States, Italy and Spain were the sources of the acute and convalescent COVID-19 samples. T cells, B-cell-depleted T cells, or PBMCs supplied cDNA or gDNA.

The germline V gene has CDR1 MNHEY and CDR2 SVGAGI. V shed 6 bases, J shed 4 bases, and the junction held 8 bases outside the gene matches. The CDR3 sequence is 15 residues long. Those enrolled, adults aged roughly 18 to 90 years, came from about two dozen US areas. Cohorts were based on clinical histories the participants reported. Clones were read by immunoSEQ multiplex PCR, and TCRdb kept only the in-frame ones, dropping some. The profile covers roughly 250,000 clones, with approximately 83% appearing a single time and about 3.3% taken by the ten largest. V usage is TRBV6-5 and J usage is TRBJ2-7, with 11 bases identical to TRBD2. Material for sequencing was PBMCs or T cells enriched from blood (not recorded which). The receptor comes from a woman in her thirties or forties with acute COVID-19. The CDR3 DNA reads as TGTGCCAGCAGAGTGCCGGGACTAGCGGATTACGAGCAGTACTTC. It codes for CASRVPGLADYEQYF.